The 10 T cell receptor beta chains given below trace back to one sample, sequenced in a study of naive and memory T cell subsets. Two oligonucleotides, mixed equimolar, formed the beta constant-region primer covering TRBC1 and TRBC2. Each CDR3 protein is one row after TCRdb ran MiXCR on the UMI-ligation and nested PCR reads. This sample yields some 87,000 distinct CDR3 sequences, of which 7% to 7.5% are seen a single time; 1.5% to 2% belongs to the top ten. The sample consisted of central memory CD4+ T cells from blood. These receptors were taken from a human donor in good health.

CDR3 sequence reads: CASSPSGGGPQHF. The CDR3 DNA reads TGTGCCAGCTCACCGAGTGGGGGAGGTCCCCAGCATTTT. The V gene is TRBV18, the J gene TRBJ1-5, with a tentative D call TRBD1 (5 bases). The length of the CDR3 is 13 residues. V lost 3 bases, J lost 10 bases, and 13 bases lay in between. Germline assignment: CDR1 KGHSH and CDR2 LQKENI.

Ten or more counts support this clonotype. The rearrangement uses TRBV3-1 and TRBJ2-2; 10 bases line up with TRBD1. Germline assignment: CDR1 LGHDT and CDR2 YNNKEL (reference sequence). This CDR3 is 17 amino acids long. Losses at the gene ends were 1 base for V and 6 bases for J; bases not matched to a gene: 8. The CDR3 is CASSQGRDRGKSGELFF. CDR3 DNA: TGTGCCAGCAGCCAAGGCCGGGACAGGGGTAAATCCGGGGAGCTGTTTTTT.

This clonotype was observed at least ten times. This CDR3 reads CASTNRGVSYNEQFF. As DNA, the CDR3 is TGTGCCAGCACCAACCGGGGGGTCTCCTACAATGAGCAGTTCTTC. The rearrangement links TRBV6-2 or TRBV6-3 to TRBJ2-1, with 7 bases identical to TRBD2. The J segment lost 0 bases and the V segment lost 7 bases, leaving 6 bases of the junction unmatched. CDR1 and CDR2 from the germline V gene are MNHEY and SVGEGT. The CDR3 has 15 amino acids.

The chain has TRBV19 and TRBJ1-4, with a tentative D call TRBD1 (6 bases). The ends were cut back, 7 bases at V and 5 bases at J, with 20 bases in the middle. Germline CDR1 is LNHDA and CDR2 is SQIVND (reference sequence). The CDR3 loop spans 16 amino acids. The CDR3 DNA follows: TGTGCCAGTAATCACAGGGCCCACCGGGGAAATGAAAAACTGTTTTTT. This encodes CASNHRAHRGNEKLFF. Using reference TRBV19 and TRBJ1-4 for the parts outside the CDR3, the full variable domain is DGGITQSPKYLFRKEGQNVTLSCEQNLNHDAMYWYRQDPGQGLRLIYYSQIVNDFQKGDIAEGYSVSREKKESFPLTVTSAQKNPTAFYLCASNHRAHRGNEKLFFGSGTQLSVL.

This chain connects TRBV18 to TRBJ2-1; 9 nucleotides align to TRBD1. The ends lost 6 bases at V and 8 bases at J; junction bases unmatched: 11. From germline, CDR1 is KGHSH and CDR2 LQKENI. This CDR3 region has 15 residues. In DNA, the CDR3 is TGTGCCAGCTCTTCCGATAGGACAGGGGAATATGAGCAGTTCTTC. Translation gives CASSSDRTGEYEQFF.

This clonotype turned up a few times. CDR3 loop: CASSAGPRQTQYF. In DNA, the CDR3 is TGTGCCAGCAGTGCCGGCCCCCGACAGACCCAGTACTTC. The chain employs TRBV6-1 and TRBJ2-5; no clear D. The germline CDR1 and CDR2 sequences are MNHNS and SASEGT. The CDR3 runs 13 residues. Trimming removed 4 bases at V and 6 bases at J, with 12 bases between.

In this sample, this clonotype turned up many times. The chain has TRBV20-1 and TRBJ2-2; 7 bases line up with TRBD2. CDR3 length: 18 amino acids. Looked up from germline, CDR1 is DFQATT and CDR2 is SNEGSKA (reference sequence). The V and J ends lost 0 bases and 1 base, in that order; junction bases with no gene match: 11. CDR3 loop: CSARDSGASGLNTGELFF. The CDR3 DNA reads TGCAGTGCTAGAGATAGTGGGGCTAGCGGATTGAACACCGGGGAGCTGTTTTTT.

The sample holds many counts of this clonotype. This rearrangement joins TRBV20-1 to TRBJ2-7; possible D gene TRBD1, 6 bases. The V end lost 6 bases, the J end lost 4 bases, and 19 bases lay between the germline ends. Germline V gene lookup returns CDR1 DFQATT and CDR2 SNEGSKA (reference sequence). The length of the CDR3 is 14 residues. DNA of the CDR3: TGCAGTGCCCATCGACGGGACAATCAGTACGAGCAGTACTTC. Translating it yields CSAHRRDNQYEQYF.

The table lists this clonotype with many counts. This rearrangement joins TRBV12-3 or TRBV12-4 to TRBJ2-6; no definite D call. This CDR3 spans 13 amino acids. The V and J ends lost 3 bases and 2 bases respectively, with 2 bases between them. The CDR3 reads CASSLPGANVLTF. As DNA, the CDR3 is TGTGCCAGCAGTTTGCCTGGGGCCAACGTCCTGACTTTC.

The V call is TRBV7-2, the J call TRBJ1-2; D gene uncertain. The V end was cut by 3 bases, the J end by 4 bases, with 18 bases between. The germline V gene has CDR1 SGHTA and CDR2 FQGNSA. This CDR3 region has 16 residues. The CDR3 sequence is CASSFPQPKDFYGYTF. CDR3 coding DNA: TGTGCCAGCAGCTTCCCCCAGCCCAAGGACTTCTATGGCTACACCTTC.